Each of the 6 T cell receptor beta chains below was sequenced from the same sample in a study of control samples from healthy donors and cancer patients. Only in-frame clones appear in the TCRdb table, and some are missing; sequencing was by immunoSEQ multiplex PCR. This sample has some 110,000 clones; 70% to 90% occur once, and the top ten carry under 2.5%. The source material was blood. All receptors derive from a woman between 65 and 79 years old in good health.

The chain has TRBV4-1 and TRBJ2-1; D gene ambiguous. Germline loops: CDR1 MGHRA, CDR2 YSYEKL. Deletions cut 0 bases from V and 6 bases from J, with 6 bases between. This CDR3 has 13 amino acids. The CDR3 protein is CASSQDPFNEQFF. CDR3 nucleotides: TGCGCCAGCAGCCAAGACCCCTTCAATGAGCAGTTCTTC.

About this clone: The sample contains more than one DNA sequence encoding this CDR3. The V and J genes are TRBV5-6 and TRBJ1-6; D not certain. V lost 3 bases to trimming and J lost 9 bases, with 16 bases between them. The CDR3 covers 15 residues. CDR1 and CDR2 (germline): SGHDT, YYEEEE. The CDR3: CASSSAFNNVSPLHF. The DNA of the CDR3 is TGTGCCAGCAGCTCCGCCTTCAATAATGTTTCACCCCTCCACTTT.

J is TRBJ1-1 and V is TRBV6-2 or TRBV6-3, with 7 bases matching TRBD1. The length of the CDR3 is 13 residues. Trimming took 5 bases from V and 6 from J; bases not matched to a gene: 6. In germline, CDR1 is MNHEY, CDR2 SVGEGT. The CDR3: CASSEGQIAEAFF. In nucleotides, the CDR3 is TGTGCCAGCAGTGAGGGACAGATCGCTGAAGCTTTCTTT.

The chain employs TRBV28 and TRBJ1-5; D gene ambiguous. This CDR3 has 14 amino acids. Germline V gene data show CDR1 as MDHEN and CDR2 as SYDVKM. The V and J ends lost 3 bases and 5 bases respectively, with 11 bases between them. CDR3 in DNA: TGTGCCAGCAGTTTCCCGGCCGCTGATCAGCCCCAGCATTTT. Amino acid sequence: CASSFPAADQPQHF.

The gene calls are TRBV9 and TRBJ1-1, with D unclear. The CDR3 runs to 13 residues. V dropped 3 bases and J dropped 3 bases, with 9 bases sitting between them. Germline V gives CDR1 SGDLS, CDR2 YYNGEE. The CDR3 region is CASSAVQHTEAFF. In DNA form, the CDR3 reads TGTGCCAGCAGCGCTGTACAGCACACTGAAGCTTTCTTT.

This clone is a singleton in its sample. As DNA, the CDR3 is TGTGCCAGCAGCCCGACGGGGGTCGGGTACGAGCAGTACTTC. Protein product: CASSPTGVGYEQYF. The chain carries TRBV4-2 and TRBJ2-7; D may be TRBD2 (6 bases). Germline V gene lookup returns CDR1 LGHNA and CDR2 YNFKEQ. CDR3 length: 14 amino acids. The germline V and J ends were trimmed by 4 bases and 4 bases, with 14 bases remaining between them.